This T cell receptor (beta chain) was observed in a study of regulatory T cells in long-lasting Graves disease. Study-wide context: Graves' patients with a new diagnosis had received antithyroid drugs under 3 months.

Points from the study as a whole: Compared with new cases, persistent Graves' patients showed reduced TCR diversity. Among persistent patients, a larger number of public clonotypes were shared (about 2,700) than among newly diagnosed patients (about 970).

Many counts were recorded for this clonotype. The antigen is undetermined. Time point in this sample: newly diagnosed GD, antithyroid drugs for less than 3 months. With RNA extracted from PBMCs as input, the TCR library was made. Arm-PCR of CDR3 regions and iRepertoire HTBI primers were used to build TCR beta libraries. Source study methods: Identification yielded approximately 66 TRBV and around 15 TRBJ segments across samples. TCRdb re-analysed the multiplex PCR reads in MiXCR, keeping a single row per CDR3 protein. None of the V and J calls come from the authors' own analysis; TCRdb made them. The sample lists about 370,000 distinct CDR3 sequences; roughly 15% were seen once. The CDR3 totals 13 residues. Trimming pared 3 bases from V and 9 bases from J, leaving 12 bases between.

This receptor was taken from a female donor with Graves disease. V and J are TRBV12-3 or TRBV12-4 and TRBJ2-1, with a weak D call TRBD2 (7 bases). Source: peripheral blood mononuclear cells (PBMCs), taken at new diagnosis, from a patient treated with antithyroid drugs. This CDR3 is CASSFIAGAEQFF. The CDR3 nucleotides read TGTGCCAGCAGTTTTATTGCGGGGGCTGAGCAGTTCTTC.